This T cell receptor beta chain was identified in a study of graft-versus-host responses after intestinal transplantation. The protocol was immunoSEQ multiplex PCR, while the TCRdb copy is restricted to in-frame clones and leaves out a portion. Of about 54,000 clones listed, roughly 89% are singletons. Looked up from germline, CDR1 is SGHTA and CDR2 is FQGNSA. Trimming removed 5 bases from V and 4 bases from J, with 8 bases in between. CDR3 length equals 13 residues. The receptor comes from a human patient who received an intestinal transplant, so some T cells may come from the graft donor. The material sequenced was PBMCs, taken approximately 97 weeks after intestinal transplant. The V and J genes are TRBV7-2 and TRBJ2-2, with D uncertain. The CDR3 DNA reads as TGTGCCAGCAGCAAAGGGCCCACCGGGGAGCTGTTTTTT. It codes for CASSKGPTGELFF. Full variable domain (outside the CDR3, taken from reference TRBV7-2 and TRBJ2-2): GAGVSQSPSNKVTEKGKDVELRCDPISGHTALYWYRQSLGQGLEFLIYFQGNSAPDKSGLPSDRFSAERTGGSVSTLTIQRTQQEDSAVYLCASSKGPTGELFFGEGSRLTVL.